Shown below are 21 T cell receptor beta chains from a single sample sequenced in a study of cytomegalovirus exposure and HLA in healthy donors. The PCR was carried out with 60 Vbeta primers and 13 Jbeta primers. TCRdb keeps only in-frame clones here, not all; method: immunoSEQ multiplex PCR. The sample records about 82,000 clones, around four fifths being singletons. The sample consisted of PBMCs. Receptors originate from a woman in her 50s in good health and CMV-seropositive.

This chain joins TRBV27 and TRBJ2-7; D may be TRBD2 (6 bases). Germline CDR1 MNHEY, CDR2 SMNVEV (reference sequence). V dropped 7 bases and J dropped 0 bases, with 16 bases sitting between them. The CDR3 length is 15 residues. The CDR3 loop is CASNRLGSHSYEQYF. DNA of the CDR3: TGTGCCAGCAATCGCCTCGGGAGCCACTCCTACGAGCAGTACTTC.

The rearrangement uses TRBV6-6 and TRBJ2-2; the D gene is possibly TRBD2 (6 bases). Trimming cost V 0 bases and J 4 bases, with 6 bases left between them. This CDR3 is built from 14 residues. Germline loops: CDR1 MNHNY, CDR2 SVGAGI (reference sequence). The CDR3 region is CASSYSGGTGELFF. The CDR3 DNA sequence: TGTGCCAGCAGTTACTCCGGGGGCACCGGGGAGCTGTTTTTT.

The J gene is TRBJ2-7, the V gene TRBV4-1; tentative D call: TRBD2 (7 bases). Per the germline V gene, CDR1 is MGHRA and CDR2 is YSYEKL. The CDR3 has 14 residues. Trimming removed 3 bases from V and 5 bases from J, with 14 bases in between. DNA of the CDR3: TGCGCCAGCAGCCACGAGGGGGGGCCCCACGAGCAGTACTTC. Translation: CASSHEGGPHEQYF.

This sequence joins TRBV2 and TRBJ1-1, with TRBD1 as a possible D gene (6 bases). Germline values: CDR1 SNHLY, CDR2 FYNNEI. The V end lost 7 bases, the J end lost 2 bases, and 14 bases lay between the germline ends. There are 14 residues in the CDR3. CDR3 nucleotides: TGTGCCAGCAAAGTGACAGGTGATAACACTGAAGCTTTCTTT. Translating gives CASKVTGDNTEAFF.

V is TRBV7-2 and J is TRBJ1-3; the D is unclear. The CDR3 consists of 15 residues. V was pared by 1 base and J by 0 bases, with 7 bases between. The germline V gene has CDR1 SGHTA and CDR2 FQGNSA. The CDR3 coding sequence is TGTGCCAGCAGCTTAGAGAGCGGCTCTGGAAACACCATATATTTT. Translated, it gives CASSLESGSGNTIYF.

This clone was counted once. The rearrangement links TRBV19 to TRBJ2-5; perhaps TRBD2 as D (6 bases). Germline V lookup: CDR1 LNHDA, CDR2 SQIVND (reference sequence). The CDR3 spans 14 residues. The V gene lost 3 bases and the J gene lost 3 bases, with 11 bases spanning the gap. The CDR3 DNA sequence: TGTGCCAGTAGTATGGTAGCGGCTAAAGAGACCCAGTACTTC. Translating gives CASSMVAAKETQYF.

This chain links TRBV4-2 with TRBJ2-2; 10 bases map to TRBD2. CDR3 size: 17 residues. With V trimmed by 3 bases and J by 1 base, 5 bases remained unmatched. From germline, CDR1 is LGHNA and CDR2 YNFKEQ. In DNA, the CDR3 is TGTGCCAGCAGCCAGGGGTTAGCGGGAGGGAACACCGGGGAGCTGTTTTTT. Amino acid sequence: CASSQGLAGGNTGELFF.

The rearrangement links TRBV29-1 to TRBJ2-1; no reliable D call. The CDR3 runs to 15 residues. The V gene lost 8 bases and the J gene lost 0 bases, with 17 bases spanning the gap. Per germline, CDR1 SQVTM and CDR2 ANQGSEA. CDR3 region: CSMVPTLASYNEQFF. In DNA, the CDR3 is TGCAGCATGGTCCCCACGTTGGCCTCCTACAATGAGCAGTTCTTC.

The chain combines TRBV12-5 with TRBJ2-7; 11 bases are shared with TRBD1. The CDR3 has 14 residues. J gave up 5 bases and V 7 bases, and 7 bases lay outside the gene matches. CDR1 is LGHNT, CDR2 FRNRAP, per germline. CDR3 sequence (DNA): TGTGCTAGTGCCCCCGGGACAGGGGGTCACGAGCAGTACTTC. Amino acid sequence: CASAPGTGGHEQYF.

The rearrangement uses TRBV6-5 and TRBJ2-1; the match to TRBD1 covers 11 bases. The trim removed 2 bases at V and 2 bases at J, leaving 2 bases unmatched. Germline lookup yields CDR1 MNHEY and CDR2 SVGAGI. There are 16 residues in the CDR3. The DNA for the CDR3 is TGTGCCAGCAGTTACCGGACAGGGGGCGCCTACAATGAGCAGTTCTTC. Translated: CASSYRTGGAYNEQFF.

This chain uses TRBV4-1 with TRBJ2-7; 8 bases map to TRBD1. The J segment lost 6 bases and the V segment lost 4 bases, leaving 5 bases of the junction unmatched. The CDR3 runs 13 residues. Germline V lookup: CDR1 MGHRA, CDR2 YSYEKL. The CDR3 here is CASSLGQGREQYF. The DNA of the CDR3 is TGCGCCAGCAGCCTAGGACAGGGACGCGAGCAGTACTTC.

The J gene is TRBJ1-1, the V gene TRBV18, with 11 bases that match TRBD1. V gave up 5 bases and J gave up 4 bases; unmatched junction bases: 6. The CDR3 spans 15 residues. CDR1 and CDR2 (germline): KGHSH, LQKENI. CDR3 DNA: TGTGCCAGCTCAGGACAGGGGGCTTCGGGCACTGAAGCTTTCTTT. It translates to CASSGQGASGTEAFF.

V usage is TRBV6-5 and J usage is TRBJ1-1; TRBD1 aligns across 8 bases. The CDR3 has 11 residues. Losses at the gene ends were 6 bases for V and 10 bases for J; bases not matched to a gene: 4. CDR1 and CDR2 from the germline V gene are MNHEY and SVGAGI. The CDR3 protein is CASRAGGAAFF. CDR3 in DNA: TGTGCCAGCAGAGCAGGGGGCGCAGCTTTCTTT.

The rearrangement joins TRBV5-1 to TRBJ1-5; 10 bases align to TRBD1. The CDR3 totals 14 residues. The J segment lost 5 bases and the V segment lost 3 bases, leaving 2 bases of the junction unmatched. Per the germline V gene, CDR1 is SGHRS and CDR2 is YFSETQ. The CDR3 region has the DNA TGCGCCAGCAGCTCGGGACAGGGGCATCAGCCCCAGCATTTT. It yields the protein CASSSGQGHQPQHF.

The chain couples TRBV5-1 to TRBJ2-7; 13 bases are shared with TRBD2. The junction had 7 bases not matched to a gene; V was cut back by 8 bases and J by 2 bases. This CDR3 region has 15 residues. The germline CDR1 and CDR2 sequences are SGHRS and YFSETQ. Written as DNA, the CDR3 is TGCGCCAGTCGGGAGGGACTAGCGGGGACCTACGAGCAGTACTTC. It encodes CASREGLAGTYEQYF.

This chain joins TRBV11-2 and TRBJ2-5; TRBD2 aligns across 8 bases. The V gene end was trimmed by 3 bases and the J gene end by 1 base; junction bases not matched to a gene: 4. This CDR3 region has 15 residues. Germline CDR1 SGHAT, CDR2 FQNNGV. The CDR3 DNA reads TGTGCCAGCAGCTTTAGCGGGATCCTCCAAGAGACCCAGTACTTC. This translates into CASSFSGILQETQYF.

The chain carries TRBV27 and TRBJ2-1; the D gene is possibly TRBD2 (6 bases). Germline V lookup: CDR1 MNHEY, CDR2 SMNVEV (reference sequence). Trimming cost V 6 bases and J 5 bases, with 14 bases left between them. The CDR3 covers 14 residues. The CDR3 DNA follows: TGTGCCAGCAGCCTAAGGAGGGTGGACAATGAGCAGTTCTTC. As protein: CASSLRRVDNEQFF.

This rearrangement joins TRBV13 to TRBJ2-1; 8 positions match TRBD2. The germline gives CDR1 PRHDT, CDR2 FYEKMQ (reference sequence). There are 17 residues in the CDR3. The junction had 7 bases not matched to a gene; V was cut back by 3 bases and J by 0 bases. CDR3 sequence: CASSFRTSGYSYNEQFF. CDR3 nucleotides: TGTGCCAGCAGCTTTCGAACTAGCGGTTACTCCTACAATGAGCAGTTCTTC.

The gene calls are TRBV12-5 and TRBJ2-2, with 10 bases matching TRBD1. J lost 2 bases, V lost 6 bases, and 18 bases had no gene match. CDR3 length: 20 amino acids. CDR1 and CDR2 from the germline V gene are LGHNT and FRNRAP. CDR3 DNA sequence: TGTGCTAGTGGCAGAGGGACAGGGGCGGCGTCTAGCGGAAACACCGGGGAGCTGTTTTTT. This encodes CASGRGTGAASSGNTGELFF.

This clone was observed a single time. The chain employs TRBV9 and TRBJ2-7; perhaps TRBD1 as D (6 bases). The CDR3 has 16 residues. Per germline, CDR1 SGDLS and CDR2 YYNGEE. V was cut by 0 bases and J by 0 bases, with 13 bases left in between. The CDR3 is CASSVGKDSFSYEQYF. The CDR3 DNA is TGTGCCAGCAGCGTAGGTAAGGACAGTTTCTCCTACGAGCAGTACTTC.

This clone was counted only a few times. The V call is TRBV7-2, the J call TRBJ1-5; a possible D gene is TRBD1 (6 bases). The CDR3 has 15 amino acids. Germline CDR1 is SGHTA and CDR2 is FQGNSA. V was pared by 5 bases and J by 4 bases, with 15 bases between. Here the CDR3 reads CASSPRNTGNQPQHF. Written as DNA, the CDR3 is TGTGCCAGCAGCCCCAGAAATACAGGGAATCAGCCCCAGCATTTT.